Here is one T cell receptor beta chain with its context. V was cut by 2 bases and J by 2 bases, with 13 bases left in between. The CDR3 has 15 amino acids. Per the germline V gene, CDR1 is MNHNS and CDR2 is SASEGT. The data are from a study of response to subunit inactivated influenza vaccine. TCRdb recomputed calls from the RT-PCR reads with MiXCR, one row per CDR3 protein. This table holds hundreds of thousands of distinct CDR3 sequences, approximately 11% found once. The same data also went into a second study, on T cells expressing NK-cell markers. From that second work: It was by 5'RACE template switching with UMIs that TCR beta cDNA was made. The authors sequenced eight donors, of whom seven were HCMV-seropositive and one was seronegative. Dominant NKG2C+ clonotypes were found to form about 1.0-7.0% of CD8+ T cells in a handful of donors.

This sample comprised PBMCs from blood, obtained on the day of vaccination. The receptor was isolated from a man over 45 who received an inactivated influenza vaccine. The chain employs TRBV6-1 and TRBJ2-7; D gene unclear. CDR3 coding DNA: TGTGCCAGCAGTGAAAGTCGGACCGTTCCCTACGAGCAGTACTTC. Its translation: CASSESRTVPYEQYF.